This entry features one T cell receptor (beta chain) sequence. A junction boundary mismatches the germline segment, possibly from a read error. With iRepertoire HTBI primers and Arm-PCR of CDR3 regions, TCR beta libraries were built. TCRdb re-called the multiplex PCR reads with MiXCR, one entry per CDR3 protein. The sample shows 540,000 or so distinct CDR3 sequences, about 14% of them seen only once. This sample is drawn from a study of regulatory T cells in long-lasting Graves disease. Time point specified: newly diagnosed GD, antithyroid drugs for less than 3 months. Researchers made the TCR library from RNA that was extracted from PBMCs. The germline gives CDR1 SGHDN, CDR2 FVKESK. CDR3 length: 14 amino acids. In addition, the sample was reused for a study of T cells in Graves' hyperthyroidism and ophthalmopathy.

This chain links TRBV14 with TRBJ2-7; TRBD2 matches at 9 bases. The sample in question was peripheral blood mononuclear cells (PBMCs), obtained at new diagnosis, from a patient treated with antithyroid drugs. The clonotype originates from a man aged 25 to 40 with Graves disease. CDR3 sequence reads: CASSHSGRSSEQYF. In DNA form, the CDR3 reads TGTGCCAGCAGCCACAGCGGGAGGTCCTCCGAGCAGTACTTC.